The 17 T cell receptor beta chains listed next were all sequenced from one sample in a study of shared clonotypes between healthy human individuals. The protocol was immunoSEQ multiplex PCR, while the TCRdb copy is restricted to in-frame clones and leaves out a portion. Here the sample spans approximately 2.5 million clones, more than 90% being singletons. Source material: naive CD4+ T cells sorted from blood. Indicated subset: CD45RA+ positively selected. Source of these receptors: a man aged 18 to 30 in good health.

This chain uses TRBV2 with TRBJ2-7; 7 bases are shared with TRBD1. The germline gives CDR1 SNHLY, CDR2 FYNNEI. The V segment lost 7 bases and the J segment 4 bases; nucleotides outside the gene matches: 16. The CDR3 sequence is 16 residues long. This chain's CDR3 is CASNLNPVTGTYEQYF. CDR3 coding DNA: TGTGCCAGCAATCTTAACCCCGTGACAGGGACGTACGAGCAGTACTTC.

V is TRBV23-1 and J is TRBJ1-5; a possible D gene is TRBD1 (6 bases). TRBV23-1 is classed as an ORF, of uncertain function. This CDR3 contains 15 residues. V was clipped by 4 bases and J by 4 bases, with 14 bases between them. The CDR3 here is CASSRIGQSNQPQHF. In nucleotides, the CDR3 is TGCGCCAGCAGTCGTATAGGACAGTCGAATCAGCCCCAGCATTTT.

The V call is TRBV10-1, the J call TRBJ1-2; possibly TRBD1 for D (5 bases). This CDR3 comprises 14 residues. V dropped 6 bases and J dropped 7 bases, with 18 bases sitting between them. CDR1 WNHNN and CDR2 SYGVQD come from the germline V gene (reference sequence). The CDR3 DNA is TGCGCCAGCAGCCCCGACGGGCGTCAGGGTGGCTACACCTTC. Residues: CASSPDGRQGGYTF.

This clone was counted only a few times. The rearrangement uses TRBV10-1 and TRBJ2-7; 9 nucleotides agree with TRBD1. CDR3 size: 13 residues. Germline-derived CDR1 and CDR2 are WNHNN and SYGVQD (reference sequence). With V trimmed by 6 bases and J by 6 bases, 6 bases remained unmatched. CDR3 protein: CASSRDRVSEQYF. The CDR3 region has the DNA TGCGCCAGCAGCCGGGACAGGGTAAGCGAGCAGTACTTC.

A single count supports this clone. The chain links TRBV30 to TRBJ1-5, with TRBD1 matching over 11 bases. This CDR3 spans 15 amino acids. V lost 4 bases, J lost 4 bases, and 6 bases stayed unmatched. Per the germline V gene, CDR1 is GTSNPN and CDR2 is SVGIG (reference sequence). CDR3 sequence: CAWTPGTGGNQPQHF. The CDR3 DNA reads TGTGCCTGGACCCCTGGGACAGGGGGGAATCAGCCCCAGCATTTT.

On this clone: At one boundary the junction diverges from the germline segment, which might be a read error. V is TRBV28 and J is TRBJ2-2, with no clear D. Germline V gene lookup returns CDR1 MDHEN and CDR2 SYDVKM. This CDR3 has 14 residues. CDR3 sequence reads: CASTTLTKTGELFF. Here the CDR3 DNA reads TGTGCCAGCACAACCCTCACGAAAACCGGGGAGCTGTTTTTT.

A word on this clone: Other DNA sequences in this specimen translate into the identical CDR3. This sequence joins TRBV5-1 and TRBJ1-6; tentatively, D is TRBD1 (6 bases). The CDR3 covers 14 residues. V was cut by 0 bases and J by 6 bases, with 7 bases left in between. Germline V gene lookup returns CDR1 SGHRS and CDR2 YFSETQ. CDR3 sequence: CASSLEGGNSPLHF. Written as DNA, the CDR3 is TGCGCCAGCAGCTTGGAAGGGGGTAATTCACCCCTCCACTTT.

With regard to this clone: The sample holds other DNA sequences that translate to the same CDR3. The rearrangement links TRBV9 to TRBJ1-3; no definite D call. Trimming cost V 0 bases and J 3 bases, with 4 bases left between them. There are 13 residues in the CDR3. The V gene's germline CDR1 is SGDLS and CDR2 YYNGEE. The CDR3 here is CASSVDVGNTIYF. The CDR3 DNA follows: TGTGCCAGCAGCGTAGACGTTGGAAACACCATATATTTT.

The V call is TRBV5-5, the J call TRBJ1-3; D possibly corresponds to TRBD1 (5 bases). The CDR3 spans 15 residues. Trimming left V 5 bases short and J 4 bases short, with 16 bases between. Per germline, CDR1 SGHKS and CDR2 YYEKEE (reference sequence). The CDR3 DNA is TGTGCCAGCAGGGGCGGGGGAAGCCTAGGAAACACCATATATTTT. This translates into CASRGGGSLGNTIYF.

The rearrangement joins TRBV5-1 to TRBJ2-3; 12 positions match TRBD1. Trimming removed 2 bases from V and 7 bases from J; junction bases left unmatched: 11. Germline CDR1 SGHRS, CDR2 YFSETQ. CDR3 size: 17 residues. The CDR3 protein is CASSFGTGGSRPNTQYF. The CDR3 region has the DNA TGCGCCAGCAGCTTTGGGACAGGGGGCTCGCGGCCGAATACGCAGTATTTT.

CDR3 nucleotide sequence: TGTGCCAGCTCCACCGTCCAGTACCGTGGACTAGCGGGGGAATACTACAATGAGCAGTTCTTC. Amino acids: CASSTVQYRGLAGEYYNEQFF. The V call is TRBV28, the J call TRBJ2-1, with 13 bases fitting TRBD2. V trimming: 8 bases; J trimming: 3 bases; junction bases outside the gene matches: 22. CDR1 is MDHEN and CDR2 is SYDVKM in the germline V gene. The CDR3 contains 21 residues.

This clone appeared once. The J gene is TRBJ1-3, the V gene TRBV5-1, with unresolved D. This CDR3 is 17 amino acids long. The germline CDR1 and CDR2 sequences are SGHRS and YFSETQ. Trimming took 0 bases from V and 6 from J, leaving 19 bases between them. The DNA of the CDR3 is TGCGCCAGCAGCTTGGTTCCCGAGCGGGCCGGACTAAACACCATATATTTT. Its protein product is CASSLVPERAGLNTIYF.

The chain combines TRBV7-9 with TRBJ2-3; D call uncertain. Germline V lookup: CDR1 SEHNR, CDR2 FQNEAQ (reference sequence). The germline V and J ends were trimmed by 4 bases and 8 bases, with 7 bases remaining between them. CDR3 length: 11 residues. In nucleotides, the CDR3 is TGTGCCAGCAGCTCCAACCCTACGCAGTATTTT. Amino acid sequence: CASSSNPTQYF.

The chain combines TRBV27 with TRBJ2-3, with 14 bases identical to TRBD2. This CDR3 spans 18 amino acids. Germline V lookup: CDR1 MNHEY, CDR2 SMNVEV (reference sequence). J gave up 6 bases and V 5 bases, and 13 bases lay outside the gene matches. The CDR3: CASSVYPTSGRAADTQYF. The DNA for the CDR3 is TGTGCCAGCAGTGTCTATCCGACTAGCGGGAGGGCCGCGGATACGCAGTATTTT.

The chain joins TRBV27 to TRBJ1-1, with a weak D call TRBD1 (6 bases). The CDR3 sequence is 16 residues long. Trimming pared 2 bases from V and 4 bases from J, leaving 17 bases between. Germline CDR1 MNHEY, CDR2 SMNVEV (reference sequence). In nucleotides, the CDR3 is TGTGCCAGCAGTTTAGGATGGGCAGGGGCCGCCACTGAAGCTTTCTTT. This sequence encodes CASSLGWAGAATEAFF.

V gene TRBV19 combines with J gene TRBJ1-5, with D possibly TRBD1 on 5 matching bases. CDR3 size: 16 residues. Trimming took off 3 bases at V and 0 bases at J, with 12 bases between the two ends. CDR1 and CDR2 (germline): LNHDA, SQIVND (reference sequence). The CDR3 here is CASSIGGTFSNQPQHF. CDR3 coding DNA: TGTGCCAGTAGTATTGGAGGGACCTTTAGCAATCAGCCCCAGCATTTT.

This clone appeared a single time. The J gene is TRBJ1-2, the V gene TRBV5-1, with TRBD1 matching over 9 bases. The CDR3 is 12 residues long. The V gene's germline CDR1 is SGHRS and CDR2 YFSETQ. V lost 7 bases to trimming and J lost 7 bases; unmatched junction nucleotides: 5. The CDR3 reads CASGQGLGGYTF. The CDR3 coding sequence is TGCGCCAGCGGACAGGGGCTGGGTGGCTACACCTTC.